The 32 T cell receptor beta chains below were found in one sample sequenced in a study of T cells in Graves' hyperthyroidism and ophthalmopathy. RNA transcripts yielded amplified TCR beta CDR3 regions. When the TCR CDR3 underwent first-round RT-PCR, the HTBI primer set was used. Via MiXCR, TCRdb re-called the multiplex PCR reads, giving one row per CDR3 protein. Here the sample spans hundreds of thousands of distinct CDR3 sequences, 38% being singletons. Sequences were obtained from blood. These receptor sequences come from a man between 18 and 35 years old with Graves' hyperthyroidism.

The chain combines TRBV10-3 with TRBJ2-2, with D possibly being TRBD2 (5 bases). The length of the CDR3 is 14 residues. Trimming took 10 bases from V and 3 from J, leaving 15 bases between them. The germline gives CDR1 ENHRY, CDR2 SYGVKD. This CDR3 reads CASRSNSDTGELFF. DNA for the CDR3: TGTGCCAGCAGGAGTAATAGCGACACCGGGGAGCTGTTTTTT.

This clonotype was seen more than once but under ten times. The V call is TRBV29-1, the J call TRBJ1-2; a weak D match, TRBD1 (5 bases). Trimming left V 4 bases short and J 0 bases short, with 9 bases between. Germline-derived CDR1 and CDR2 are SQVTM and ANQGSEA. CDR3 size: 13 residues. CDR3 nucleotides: TGCAGCGTTGGGCTGGGACCTAACTATGGCTACACCTTC. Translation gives CSVGLGPNYGYTF.

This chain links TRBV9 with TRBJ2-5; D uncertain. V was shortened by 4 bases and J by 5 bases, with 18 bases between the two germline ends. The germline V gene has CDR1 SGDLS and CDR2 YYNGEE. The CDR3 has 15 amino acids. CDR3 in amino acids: CASSLRLQTSETQYF. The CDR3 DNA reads TGTGCCAGCAGCCTACGACTCCAAACGAGCGAGACCCAGTACTTC.

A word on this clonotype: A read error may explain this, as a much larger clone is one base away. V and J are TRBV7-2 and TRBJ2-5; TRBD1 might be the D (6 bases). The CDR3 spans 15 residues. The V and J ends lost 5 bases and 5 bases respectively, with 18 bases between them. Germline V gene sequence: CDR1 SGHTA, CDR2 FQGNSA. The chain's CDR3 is CASSPWTAYGETQYF. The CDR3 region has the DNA TGTGCCAGCAGCCCTTGGACAGCGTATGGGGAGACCCAGTACTTC.

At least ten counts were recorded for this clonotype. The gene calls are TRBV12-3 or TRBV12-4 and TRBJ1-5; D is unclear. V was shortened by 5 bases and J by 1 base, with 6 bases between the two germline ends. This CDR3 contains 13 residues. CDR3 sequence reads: CASSPESNQPQHF. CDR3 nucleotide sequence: TGTGCCAGCAGTCCGGAGAGCAATCAGCCCCAGCATTTT.

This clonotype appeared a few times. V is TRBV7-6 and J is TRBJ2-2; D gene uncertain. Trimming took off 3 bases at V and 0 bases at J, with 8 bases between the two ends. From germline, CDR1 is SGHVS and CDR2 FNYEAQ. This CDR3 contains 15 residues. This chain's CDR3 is CASSLTAANTGELFF. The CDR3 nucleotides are TGTGCCAGCAGCTTGACGGCCGCGAACACCGGGGAGCTGTTTTTT. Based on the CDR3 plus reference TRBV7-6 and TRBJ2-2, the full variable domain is GAGVSQSPRYKVTKRGQDVALRCDPISGHVSLYWYRQALGQGPEFLTYFNYEAQQDKSGLPNDRFSAERPEGSISTLTIQRTEQRDSAMYRCASSLTAANTGELFFGEGSRLTVL.

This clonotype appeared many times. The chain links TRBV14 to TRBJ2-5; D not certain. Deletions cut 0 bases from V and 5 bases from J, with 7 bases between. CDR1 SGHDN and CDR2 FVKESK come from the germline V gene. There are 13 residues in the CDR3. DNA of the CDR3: TGTGCCAGCAGCCAAGATCATTGGGAGACCCAGTACTTC. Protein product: CASSQDHWETQYF.

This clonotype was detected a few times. The CDR3 nucleotides read TGTGCCAGCAGCCCGAGCGGGGGGCCCGGGGAGCTGTTTTTT. This encodes CASSPSGGPGELFF. The V and J genes are TRBV9 and TRBJ2-2, with 9 positions matching TRBD2. This CDR3 contains 14 residues. Germline V gives CDR1 SGDLS, CDR2 YYNGEE. Trimming removed 4 bases from V and 6 bases from J; junction bases left unmatched: 4. The whole variable domain, filled in from reference TRBV9 and TRBJ2-2, reads DSGVTQTPKHLITATGQRVTLRCSPRSGDLSVYWYQQSLDQGLQFLIQYYNGEERAKGNILERFSAQQFPDLHSELNLSSLELGDSALYFCASSPSGGPGELFFGEGSRLTVL.

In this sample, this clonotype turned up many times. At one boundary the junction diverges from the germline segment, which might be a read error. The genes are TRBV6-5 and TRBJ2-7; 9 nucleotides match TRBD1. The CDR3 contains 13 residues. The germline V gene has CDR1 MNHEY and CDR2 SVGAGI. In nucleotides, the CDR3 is TGTGCCAGTAGTTGGGGACAGGGCTACGAGCAGTACTTC. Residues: CASSWGQGYEQYF.

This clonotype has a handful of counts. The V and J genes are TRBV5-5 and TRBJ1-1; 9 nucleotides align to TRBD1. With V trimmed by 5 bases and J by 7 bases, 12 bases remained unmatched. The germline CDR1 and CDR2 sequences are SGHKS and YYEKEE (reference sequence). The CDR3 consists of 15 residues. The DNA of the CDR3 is TGTGCCAGCAGACCAGTCGGGACAGGGTATGTTGAAGCTTTCTTT. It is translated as CASRPVGTGYVEAFF.

The CDR3 sequence is CASSNRRIGYTF. CDR3 coding DNA: TGTGCCAGTAGTAACAGGCGGATAGGGTACACCTTC. The V and J genes are TRBV19 and TRBJ1-2; D is perhaps TRBD1 (5 bases). The CDR3 extends over 12 amino acids. Germline CDR1 LNHDA, CDR2 SQIVND (reference sequence). Trimming removed 4 bases at V and 11 bases at J, with 14 bases between.

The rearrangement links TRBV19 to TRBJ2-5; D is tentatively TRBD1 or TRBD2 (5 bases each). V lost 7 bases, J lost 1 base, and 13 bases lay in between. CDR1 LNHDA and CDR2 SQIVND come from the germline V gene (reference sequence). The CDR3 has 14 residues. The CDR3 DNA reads TGTGCCAGTATGGACGGGACGGCCCAAGAGACCCAGTACTTC. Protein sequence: CASMDGTAQETQYF.

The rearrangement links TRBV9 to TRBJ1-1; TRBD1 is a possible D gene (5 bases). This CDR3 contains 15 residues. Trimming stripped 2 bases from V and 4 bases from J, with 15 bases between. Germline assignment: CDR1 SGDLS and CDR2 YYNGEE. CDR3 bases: TGTGCCAGCAGCGTTCAAGGGACTCAAGGCACTGAAGCTTTCTTT. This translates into CASSVQGTQGTEAFF.

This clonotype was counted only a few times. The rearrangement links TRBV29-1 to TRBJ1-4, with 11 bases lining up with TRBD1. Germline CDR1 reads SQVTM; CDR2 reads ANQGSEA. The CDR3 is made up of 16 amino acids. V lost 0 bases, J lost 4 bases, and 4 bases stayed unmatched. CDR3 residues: CSVEDPGQGDNEKLFF. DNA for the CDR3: TGCAGCGTTGAAGATCCGGGACAGGGGGATAATGAAAAACTGTTTTTT. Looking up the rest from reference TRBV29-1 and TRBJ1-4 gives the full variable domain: SAVISQKPSRDICQRGTSLTIQCQVDSQVTMMFWYRQQPGQSLTLIATANQGSEATYESGFVIDKFPISRPNLTFSTLTVSNMSPEDSSIYLCSVEDPGQGDNEKLFFGSGTQLSVL.

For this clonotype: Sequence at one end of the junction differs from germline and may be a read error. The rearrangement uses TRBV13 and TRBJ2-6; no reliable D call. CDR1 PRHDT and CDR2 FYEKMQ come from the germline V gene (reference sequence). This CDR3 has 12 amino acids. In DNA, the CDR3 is TGTGCCAGCAGCCCCCGGCGGAACACTGAAGCTTTC. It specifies CASSPRRNTEAF.

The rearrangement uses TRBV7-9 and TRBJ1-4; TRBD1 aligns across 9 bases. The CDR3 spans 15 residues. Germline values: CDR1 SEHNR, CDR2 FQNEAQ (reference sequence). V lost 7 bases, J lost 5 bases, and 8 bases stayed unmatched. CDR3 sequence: CASTPAGTGNEKLFF. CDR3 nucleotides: TGTGCCAGCACCCCAGCTGGGACAGGGAATGAAAAACTGTTTTTT.

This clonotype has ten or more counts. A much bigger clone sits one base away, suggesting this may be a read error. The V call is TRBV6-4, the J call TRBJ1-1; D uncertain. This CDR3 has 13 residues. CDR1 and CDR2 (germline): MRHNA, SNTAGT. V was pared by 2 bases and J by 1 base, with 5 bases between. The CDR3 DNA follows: TGTGCCAGCAGTGACGAGGAGAACACTGAAGCTTTCTTT. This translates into CASSDEENTEAFF.

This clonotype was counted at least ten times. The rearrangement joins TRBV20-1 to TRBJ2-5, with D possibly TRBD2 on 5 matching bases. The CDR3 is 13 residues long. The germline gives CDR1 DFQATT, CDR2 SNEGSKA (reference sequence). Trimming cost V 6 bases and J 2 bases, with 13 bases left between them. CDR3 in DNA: TGCAGTGCAGACGGGAACAAACAAGAGACCCAGTACTTC. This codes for CSADGNKQETQYF.

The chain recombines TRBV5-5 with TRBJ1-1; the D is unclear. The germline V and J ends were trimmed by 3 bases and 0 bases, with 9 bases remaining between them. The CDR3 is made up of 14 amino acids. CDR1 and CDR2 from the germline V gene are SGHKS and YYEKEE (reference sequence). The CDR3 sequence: CASSSWTVNTEAFF. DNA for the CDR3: TGTGCCAGCAGCTCATGGACGGTGAACACTGAAGCTTTCTTT.

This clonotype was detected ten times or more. The CDR3 protein is CASTNRRDDEQYF. CDR3 bases: TGTGCCAGCACCAATAGGAGGGACGACGAGCAGTACTTC. The genes are TRBV7-9 and TRBJ2-7; D is perhaps TRBD2 (6 bases). V was pared by 7 bases and J by 5 bases, with 15 bases between. Germline lookup yields CDR1 SEHNR and CDR2 FQNEAQ (reference sequence). The CDR3 is 13 residues long.

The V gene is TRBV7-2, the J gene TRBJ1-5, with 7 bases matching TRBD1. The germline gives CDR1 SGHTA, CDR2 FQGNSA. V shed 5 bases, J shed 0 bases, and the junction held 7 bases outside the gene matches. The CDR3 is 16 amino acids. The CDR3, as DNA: TGTGCCAGCAGCCAAGGGACAGCGTATAGCAATCAGCCCCAGCATTTT. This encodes CASSQGTAYSNQPQHF.

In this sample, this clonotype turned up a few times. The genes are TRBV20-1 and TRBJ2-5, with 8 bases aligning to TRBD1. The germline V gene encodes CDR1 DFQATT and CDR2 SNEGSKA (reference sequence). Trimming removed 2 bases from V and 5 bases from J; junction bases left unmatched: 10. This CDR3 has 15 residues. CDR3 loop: CSARMWQGARETQYF. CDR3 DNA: TGCAGTGCTAGAATGTGGCAGGGGGCTAGGGAGACCCAGTACTTC.

The CDR3 here is CSVEIGRVPGELFF. For the CDR3, the DNA is TGCAGCGTTGAAATCGGGAGGGTCCCCGGGGAGCTGTTTTTT. J is TRBJ2-2 and V is TRBV29-1, with 8 bases matching TRBD2. This CDR3 region has 14 residues. From germline, CDR1 is SQVTM and CDR2 ANQGSEA. Trimming took 2 bases from V and 6 from J; bases not matched to a gene: 5.

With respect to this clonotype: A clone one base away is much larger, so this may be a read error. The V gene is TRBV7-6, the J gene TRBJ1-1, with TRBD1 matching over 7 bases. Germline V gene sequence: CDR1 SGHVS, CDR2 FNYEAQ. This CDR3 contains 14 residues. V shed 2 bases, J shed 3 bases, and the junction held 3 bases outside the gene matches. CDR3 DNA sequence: TGTGCCAGCAGCTTAATGCAGGGGGACACTGAAGCTTTCTTT. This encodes CASSLMQGDTEAFF.

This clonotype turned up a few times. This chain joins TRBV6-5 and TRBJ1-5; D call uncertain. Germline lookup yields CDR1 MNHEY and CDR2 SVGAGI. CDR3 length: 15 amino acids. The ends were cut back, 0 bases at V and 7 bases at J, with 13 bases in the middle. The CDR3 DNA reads TGTGCCAGCAGTTACTCGGCCACTCTCAGGCAGCCCCAGCATTTT. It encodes CASSYSATLRQPQHF.

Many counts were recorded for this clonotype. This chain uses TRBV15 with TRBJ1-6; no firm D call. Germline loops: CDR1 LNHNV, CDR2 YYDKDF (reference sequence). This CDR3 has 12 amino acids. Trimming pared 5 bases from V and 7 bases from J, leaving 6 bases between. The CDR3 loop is CATSSPNSPLHF. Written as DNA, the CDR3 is TGTGCCACCAGCTCCCCCAATTCACCCCTCCACTTT.

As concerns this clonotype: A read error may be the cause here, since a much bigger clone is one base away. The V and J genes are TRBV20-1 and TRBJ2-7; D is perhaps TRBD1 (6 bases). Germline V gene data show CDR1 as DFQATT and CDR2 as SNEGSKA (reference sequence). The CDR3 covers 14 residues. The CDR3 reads CSARTASRGYDQYF. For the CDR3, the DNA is TGCAGTGCTAGAACGGCTAGCAGGGGTTACGATCAGTACTTC.

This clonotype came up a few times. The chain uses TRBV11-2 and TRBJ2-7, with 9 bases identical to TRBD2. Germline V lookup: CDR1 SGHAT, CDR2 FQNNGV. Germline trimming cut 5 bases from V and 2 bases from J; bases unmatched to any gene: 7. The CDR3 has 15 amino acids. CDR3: CASSASLAGTYEQYF. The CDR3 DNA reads TGTGCCAGCAGCGCTTCCCTAGCGGGGACCTACGAGCAGTACTTC.

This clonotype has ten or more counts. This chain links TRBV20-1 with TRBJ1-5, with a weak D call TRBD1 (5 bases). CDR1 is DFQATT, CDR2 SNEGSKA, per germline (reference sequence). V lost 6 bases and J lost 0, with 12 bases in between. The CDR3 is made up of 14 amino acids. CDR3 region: CSARQPDSNQPQHF. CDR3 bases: TGCAGTGCAAGACAGCCTGATAGCAATCAGCCCCAGCATTTT.

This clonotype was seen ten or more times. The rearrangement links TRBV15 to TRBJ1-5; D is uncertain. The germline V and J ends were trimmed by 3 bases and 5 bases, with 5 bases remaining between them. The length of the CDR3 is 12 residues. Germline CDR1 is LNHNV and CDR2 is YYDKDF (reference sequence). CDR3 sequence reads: CATSRSYQPQHF. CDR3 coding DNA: TGTGCCACCAGCAGGTCTTATCAGCCCCAGCATTTT.

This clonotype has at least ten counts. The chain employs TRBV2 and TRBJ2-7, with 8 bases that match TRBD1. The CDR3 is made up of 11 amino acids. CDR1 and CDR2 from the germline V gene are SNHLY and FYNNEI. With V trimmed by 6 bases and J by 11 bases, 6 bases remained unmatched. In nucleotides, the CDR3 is TGTGCCAGCAGCCCGACAGGGGCCGAGTACTTC. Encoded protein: CASSPTGAEYF. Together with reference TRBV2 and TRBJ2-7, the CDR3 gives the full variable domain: EPEVTQTPSHQVTQMGQEVILRCVPISNHLYFYWYRQILGQKVEFLVSFYNNEISEKSEIFDDQFSVERPDGSNFTLKIRSTKLEDSAMYFCASSPTGAEYFGPGTRLTVT.

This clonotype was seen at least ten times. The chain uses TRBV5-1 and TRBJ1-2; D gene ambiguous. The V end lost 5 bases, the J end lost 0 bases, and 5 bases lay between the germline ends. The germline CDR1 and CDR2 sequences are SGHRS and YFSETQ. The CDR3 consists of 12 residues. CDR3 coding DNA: TGCGCCAGCAGGCAAGCTAACTATGGCTACACCTTC. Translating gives CASRQANYGYTF.